These 16 T cell receptor beta chains share one sample of origin, sequenced in a study of Graves' ophthalmopathy and Graves' hyperthyroidism. Using RNA transcripts, the TCR beta CDR3 regions were amplified. First-round RT-PCR employed HTBI primers, with a second-round multiplex PCR after it. Via MiXCR, TCRdb re-called the multiplex PCR reads, giving one row per CDR3 protein. The sample has about 220,000 distinct CDR3 sequences, around a fifth seen once. Sequenced: peripheral blood. The receptor set was obtained from a woman between 50 and 59 years old with Graves' ophthalmopathy.

This clonotype has at least ten counts. This sequence joins TRBV15 and TRBJ2-5, with 8 bases that match TRBD2. CDR1 LNHNV and CDR2 YYDKDF come from the germline V gene (reference sequence). Trimming at V came to 2 bases and at J to 5 bases, leaving 4 bases not matched to a gene. The CDR3 extends over 14 amino acids. As DNA, the CDR3 is TGTGCCACCAGCAGACAAGCGGGAGACGAGACCCAGTACTTC. Protein: CATSRQAGDETQYF.

The rearrangement uses TRBV6-2 or TRBV6-3 and TRBJ2-2; D could derive from TRBD1 or TRBD2 (6 bases each). The germline V and J ends were trimmed by 6 bases and 4 bases, with 18 bases remaining between them. The germline CDR1 and CDR2 sequences are MNHEY and SVGEGT. The CDR3 covers 16 residues. CDR3 nucleotides: TGTGCCAGCAGCCGCCGGCCGGGGGCGTCCACCGGGGAGCTGTTTTTT. This gives the protein CASSRRPGASTGELFF.

The genes are TRBV28 and TRBJ2-7, with TRBD1 identical over 10 bases. The germline V gene encodes CDR1 MDHEN and CDR2 SYDVKM. V trimming: 2 bases; J trimming: 5 bases; junction bases outside the gene matches: 3. The CDR3 is made up of 14 amino acids. The CDR3 sequence is CASSLRQGADEQYF. The DNA for the CDR3 is TGTGCCAGCAGTTTAAGACAGGGGGCGGACGAGCAGTACTTC. Based on the CDR3 plus reference TRBV28 and TRBJ2-7, the full variable domain is DVKVTQSSRYLVKRTGEKVFLECVQDMDHENMFWYRQDPGLGLRLIYFSYDVKMKEKGDIPEGYSVSREKKERFSLILESASTNQTSMYLCASSLRQGADEQYFGPGTRLTVT.

The chain combines TRBV27 with TRBJ2-5; D possibly corresponds to TRBD2 (6 bases). The V gene's germline CDR1 is MNHEY and CDR2 SMNVEV (reference sequence). V shed 2 bases and J shed 10 bases, with 11 bases lying between them. This CDR3 is built from 12 residues. The chain's CDR3 is CASSLPGGDQYF. The CDR3 DNA is TGTGCCAGCAGTTTACCTGGAGGGGACCAGTACTTC.

This clonotype was seen repeatedly, ten times or more. The chain uses TRBV7-9 and TRBJ1-2; 8 bases line up with TRBD1. Germline CDR1 and CDR2: SEHNR and FQNEAQ (reference sequence). The CDR3 consists of 14 residues. Germline trimming cut 4 bases from V and 1 base from J; bases unmatched to any gene: 2. For the CDR3, the DNA is TGTGCCAGCAGCTCACAGGGGGGTAACTATGGCTACACCTTC. This translates into CASSSQGGNYGYTF.

There are many counts of this clonotype. The chain combines TRBV11-2 with TRBJ2-5, with 7 bases matching TRBD2. Germline V gene data show CDR1 as SGHAT and CDR2 as FQNNGV. The V gene end was trimmed by 3 bases and the J gene end by 5 bases; junction bases not matched to a gene: 6. There are 14 residues in the CDR3. The CDR3 DNA is TGTGCCAGCAGCTTGAGCGGGGCCCGGGAGACCCAGTACTTC. Protein: CASSLSGARETQYF.

This clonotype came up many times. The gene calls are TRBV19 and TRBJ2-5, with D possibly TRBD1 on 6 matching bases. The CDR3 has 15 amino acids. Trimming took 8 bases from V and 5 from J, leaving 21 bases between them. Germline V gene data show CDR1 as LNHDA and CDR2 as SQIVND (reference sequence). CDR3 nucleotide sequence: TGTGCCAGTGCCTCAGGGGCCACCTTCCATGAGACCCAGTACTTC. Protein product: CASASGATFHETQYF.

V gene TRBV6-1 combines with J gene TRBJ2-7; no firm D call. The CDR3 spans 14 residues. Germline V gene lookup returns CDR1 MNHNS and CDR2 SASEGT. The V end was cut by 6 bases, the J end by 0 bases, with 12 bases between. CDR3 sequence reads: CASSPLRGSYEQYF. CDR3 in DNA: TGTGCCAGCAGCCCGTTACGCGGCTCCTACGAGCAGTACTTC.

This clonotype was seen many times. J is TRBJ1-1 and V is TRBV6-1, with D possibly TRBD1 on 6 matching bases. Germline values: CDR1 MNHNS, CDR2 SASEGT. This CDR3 contains 15 residues. With 6 bases removed from V and 1 base from J, the gap between germline ends came to 15 bases. For the CDR3, the DNA is TGTGCCAGCAGACTAAAACCGGACAGGAACACTGAAGCTTTCTTT. Protein sequence: CASRLKPDRNTEAFF.

This clonotype was counted ten times or more. The chain recombines TRBV5-1 with TRBJ2-5; maybe TRBD1 (7 bases). With 0 bases removed from V and 5 bases from J, the gap between germline ends came to 11 bases. This CDR3 spans 14 amino acids. Germline V CDR1 and CDR2: SGHRS, YFSETQ. The DNA of the CDR3 is TGCGCCAGCAGCTTGGCCTCAGGGGGGGAGACCCAGTACTTC. This translates into CASSLASGGETQYF.

V and J are TRBV3-1 and TRBJ2-7; 9 nucleotides agree with TRBD1. V shed 5 bases and J 4 bases; nucleotides not matched to a gene: 6. The CDR3 totals 14 residues. Germline CDR1 LGHDT, CDR2 YNNKEL (reference sequence). CDR3 region: CASSGVTGGYEQYF. The DNA of the CDR3 is TGTGCCAGCAGCGGCGTGACAGGGGGTTACGAGCAGTACTTC.

The table lists this clonotype with a count of one. This rearrangement joins TRBV6-1 to TRBJ1-5, with D tentatively TRBD1 (6 bases). Germline V CDR1 and CDR2: MNHNS, SASEGT. CDR3 size: 16 residues. V was cut by 6 bases and J by 3 bases, with 18 bases left in between. CDR3 region: CASRRELTGINQPQHF. The CDR3 DNA follows: TGTGCCAGCAGACGGGAACTGACAGGCATCAATCAGCCCCAGCATTTT.

This clonotype was observed many times. This rearrangement joins TRBV19 to TRBJ1-3; 9 bases align to TRBD1. The CDR3 has 15 residues. Germline CDR1 reads LNHDA; CDR2 reads SQIVND (reference sequence). Trimming removed 6 bases from V and 4 bases from J; junction bases left unmatched: 7. For the CDR3, the DNA is TGTGCCAGTAGCCCGCCGGGACAGGGAGGAAACACCATATATTTT. Its protein is CASSPPGQGGNTIYF.

The sample holds many counts of this clonotype. The rearrangement joins TRBV24-1 to TRBJ2-2, with 10 bases lining up with TRBD1. CDR3 length: 14 residues. Germline lookup yields CDR1 KGHDR and CDR2 SFDVKD. With 9 bases clipped from V and 0 bases from J, the junction kept 0 bases outside the gene matches. CDR3 DNA sequence: TGTGCCACCGGACAGGGGGCGAACACCGGGGAGCTGTTTTTT. Amino acid sequence: CATGQGANTGELFF.

This clonotype was counted many times. The V gene is TRBV11-2, the J gene TRBJ1-1; TRBD1 agrees at 7 bases. This CDR3 is built from 17 residues. The germline CDR1 and CDR2 sequences are SGHAT and FQNNGV. The junction had 18 bases not matched to a gene; V was cut back by 5 bases and J by 6 bases. The CDR3 DNA reads as TGTGCCAGCAGCCCATACCCAAGAGAGGGGGCGAGGGCTGAAGCTTTCTTT. It codes for CASSPYPREGARAEAFF.

This clonotype was found many times. The V and J genes are TRBV6-5 and TRBJ1-5, with D maybe TRBD1 (5 bases). The CDR3 covers 15 residues. Germline V gene data show CDR1 as MNHEY and CDR2 as SVGAGI. Trimming stripped 5 bases from V and 0 bases from J, with 11 bases between. DNA of the CDR3: TGTGCCAGCAGTCCAGGGCCGTATAGCAATCAGCCCCAGCATTTT. As protein: CASSPGPYSNQPQHF.